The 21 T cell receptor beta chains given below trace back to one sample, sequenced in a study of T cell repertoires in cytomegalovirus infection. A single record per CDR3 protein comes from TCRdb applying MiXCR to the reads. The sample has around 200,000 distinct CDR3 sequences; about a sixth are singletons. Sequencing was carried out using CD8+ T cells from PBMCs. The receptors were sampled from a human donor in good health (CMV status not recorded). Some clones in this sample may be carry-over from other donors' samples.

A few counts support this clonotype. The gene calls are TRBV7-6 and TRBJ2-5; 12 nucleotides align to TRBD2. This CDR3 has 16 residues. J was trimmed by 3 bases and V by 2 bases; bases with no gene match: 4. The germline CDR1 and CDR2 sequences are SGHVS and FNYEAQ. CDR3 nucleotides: TGTGCCAGCAGCTTAAGGCCTAGCGGGGGGGAAGAGACCCAGTACTTC. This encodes CASSLRPSGGEETQYF.

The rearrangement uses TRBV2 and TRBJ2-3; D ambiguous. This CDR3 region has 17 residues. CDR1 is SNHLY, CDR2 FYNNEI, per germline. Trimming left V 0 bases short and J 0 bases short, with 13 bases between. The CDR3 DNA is TGTGCCAGCAGTGAAGCGCGGAGTATTACTAGCACAGATACGCAGTATTTT. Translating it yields CASSEARSITSTDTQYF.

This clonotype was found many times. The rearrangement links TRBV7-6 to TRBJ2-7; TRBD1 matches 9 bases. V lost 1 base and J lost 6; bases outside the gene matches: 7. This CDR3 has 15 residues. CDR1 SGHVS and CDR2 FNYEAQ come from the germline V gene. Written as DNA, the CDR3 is TGTGCCAGCAGCTTAGGAGGGACAGGGTACCGCGAGCAGTACTTC. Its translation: CASSLGGTGYREQYF.

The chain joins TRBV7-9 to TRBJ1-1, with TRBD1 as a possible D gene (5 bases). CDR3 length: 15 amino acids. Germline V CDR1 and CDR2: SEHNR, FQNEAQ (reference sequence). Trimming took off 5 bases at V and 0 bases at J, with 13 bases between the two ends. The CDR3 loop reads CASSGSGALNTEAFF. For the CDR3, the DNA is TGTGCCAGCAGCGGGTCTGGGGCCCTGAACACTGAAGCTTTCTTT.

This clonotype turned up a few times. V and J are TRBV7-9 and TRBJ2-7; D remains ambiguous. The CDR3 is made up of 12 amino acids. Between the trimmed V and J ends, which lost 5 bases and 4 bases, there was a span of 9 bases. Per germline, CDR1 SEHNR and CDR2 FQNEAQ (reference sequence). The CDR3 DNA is TGTGCCAGCAGCCGAATGGCATACGAGCAGTACTTC. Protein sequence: CASSRMAYEQYF.

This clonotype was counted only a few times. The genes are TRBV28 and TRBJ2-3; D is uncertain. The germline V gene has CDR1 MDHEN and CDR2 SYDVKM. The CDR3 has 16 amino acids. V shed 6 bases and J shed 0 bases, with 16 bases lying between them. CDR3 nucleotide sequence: TGTGCCAGCAGCCCCCTGGAAGGCCCAAGCACAGATACGCAGTATTTT. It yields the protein CASSPLEGPSTDTQYF.

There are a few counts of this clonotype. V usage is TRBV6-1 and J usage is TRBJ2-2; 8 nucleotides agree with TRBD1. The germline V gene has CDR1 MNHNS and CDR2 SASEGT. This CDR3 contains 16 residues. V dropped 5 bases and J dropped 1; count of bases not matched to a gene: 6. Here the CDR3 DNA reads TGTGCCAGCAGTCCCCGAGGACAGGGGAACACCGGGGAGCTGTTTTTT. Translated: CASSPRGQGNTGELFF.

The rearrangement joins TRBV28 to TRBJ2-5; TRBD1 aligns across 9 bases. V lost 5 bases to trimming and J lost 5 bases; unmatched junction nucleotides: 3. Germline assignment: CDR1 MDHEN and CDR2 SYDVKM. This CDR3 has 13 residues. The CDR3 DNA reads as TGTGCCAGCAGTATCGACAGGGGGGAGACCCAGTACTTC. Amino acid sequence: CASSIDRGETQYF.

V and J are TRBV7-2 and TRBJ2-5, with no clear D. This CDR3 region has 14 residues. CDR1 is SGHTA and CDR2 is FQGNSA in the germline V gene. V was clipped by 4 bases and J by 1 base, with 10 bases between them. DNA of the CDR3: TGTGCCAGCAGCTACCTTTGGGGCCAAGAGACCCAGTACTTC. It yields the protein CASSYLWGQETQYF.

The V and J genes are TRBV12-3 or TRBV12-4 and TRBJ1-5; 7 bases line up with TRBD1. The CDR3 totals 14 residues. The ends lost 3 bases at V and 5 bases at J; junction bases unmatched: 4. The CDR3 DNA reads TGTGCCAGCAGTTTGAGAGGGGGCGATCAGCCCCAGCATTTT. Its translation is CASSLRGGDQPQHF.

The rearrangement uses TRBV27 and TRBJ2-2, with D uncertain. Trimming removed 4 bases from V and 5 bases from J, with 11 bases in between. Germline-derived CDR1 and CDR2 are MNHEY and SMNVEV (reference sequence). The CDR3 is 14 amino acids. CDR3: CASSWGTATGELFF. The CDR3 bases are TGTGCCAGCAGTTGGGGAACAGCAACCGGGGAGCTGTTTTTT.

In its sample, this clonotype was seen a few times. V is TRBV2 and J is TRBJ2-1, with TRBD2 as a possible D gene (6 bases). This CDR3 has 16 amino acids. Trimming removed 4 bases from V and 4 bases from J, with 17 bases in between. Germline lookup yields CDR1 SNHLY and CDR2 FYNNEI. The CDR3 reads CASSASIRDSYNEQFF. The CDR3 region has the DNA TGTGCCAGCAGTGCCAGCATCCGGGACTCATACAATGAGCAGTTCTTC.

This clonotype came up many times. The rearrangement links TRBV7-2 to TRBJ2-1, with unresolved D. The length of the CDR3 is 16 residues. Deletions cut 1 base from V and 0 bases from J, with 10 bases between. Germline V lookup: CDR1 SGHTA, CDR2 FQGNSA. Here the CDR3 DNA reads TGTGCCAGCAGCTTAGAGAGTAGCTACTCCTACAATGAGCAGTTCTTC. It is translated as CASSLESSYSYNEQFF.

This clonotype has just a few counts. CDR3 amino acids: CASSPTGVGYEQYF. The CDR3 nucleotides are TGTGCCAGCAGTCCAACGGGGGTAGGCTACGAGCAGTACTTC. This chain links TRBV12-3 or TRBV12-4 with TRBJ2-7, with a weak D call TRBD2 (6 bases). Deletions cut 5 bases from V and 3 bases from J, with 14 bases between. The CDR3 covers 14 residues.

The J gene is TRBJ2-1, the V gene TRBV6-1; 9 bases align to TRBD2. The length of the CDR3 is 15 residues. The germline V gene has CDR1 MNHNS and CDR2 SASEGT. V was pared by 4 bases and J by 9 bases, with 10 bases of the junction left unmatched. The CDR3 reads CASSVGLAGMGEQFF. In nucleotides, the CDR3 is TGTGCCAGCAGTGTAGGGCTAGCGGGGATGGGTGAGCAGTTCTTC.

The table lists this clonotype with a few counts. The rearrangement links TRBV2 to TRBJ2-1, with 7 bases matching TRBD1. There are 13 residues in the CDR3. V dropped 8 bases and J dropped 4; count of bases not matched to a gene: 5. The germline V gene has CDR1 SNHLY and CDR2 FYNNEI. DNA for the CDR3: TGTGCCAGCGACAGGGAAGGTTACAATGAGCAGTTCTTC. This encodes CASDREGYNEQFF.

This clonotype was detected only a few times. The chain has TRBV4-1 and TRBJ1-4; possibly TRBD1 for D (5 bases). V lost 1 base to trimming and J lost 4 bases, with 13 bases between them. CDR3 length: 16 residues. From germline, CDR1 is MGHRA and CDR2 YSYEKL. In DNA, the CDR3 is TGCGCCAGCAGCCAAGGCCCGGGACGGAATAATGAAAAACTGTTTTTT. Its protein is CASSQGPGRNNEKLFF.

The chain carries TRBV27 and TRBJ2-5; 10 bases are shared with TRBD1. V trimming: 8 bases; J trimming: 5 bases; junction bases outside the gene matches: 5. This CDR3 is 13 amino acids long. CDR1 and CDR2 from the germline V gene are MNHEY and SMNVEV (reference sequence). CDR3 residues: CASRDRGRETQYF. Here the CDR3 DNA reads TGTGCCAGCCGGGACAGGGGAAGGGAGACCCAGTACTTC.

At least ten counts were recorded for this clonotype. The CDR3 DNA is TGTGCCAGCAGGGGGACGGGGCACACTGAAGCTTTCTTT. Protein sequence: CASRGTGHTEAFF. The chain employs TRBV7-8 and TRBJ1-1; D is perhaps TRBD1 (5 bases). The CDR3 sequence is 13 residues long. V was cut by 6 bases and J by 3 bases, with 11 bases left in between. The germline V gene has CDR1 SGHVS and CDR2 FQNEAQ.

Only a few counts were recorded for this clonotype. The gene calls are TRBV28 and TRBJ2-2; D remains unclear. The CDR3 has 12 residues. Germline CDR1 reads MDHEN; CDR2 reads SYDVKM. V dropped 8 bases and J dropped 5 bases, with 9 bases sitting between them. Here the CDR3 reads CASSPITGELFF. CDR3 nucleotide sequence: TGTGCCAGCTCCCCAATAACCGGGGAGCTGTTTTTT.

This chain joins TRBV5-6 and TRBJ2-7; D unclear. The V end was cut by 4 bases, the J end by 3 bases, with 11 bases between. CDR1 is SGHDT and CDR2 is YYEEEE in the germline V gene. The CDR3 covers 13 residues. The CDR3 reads CASSDGVLYEQYF. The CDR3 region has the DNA TGTGCCAGCAGCGATGGGGTGCTCTACGAGCAGTACTTC.